This T cell receptor (beta chain) was sequenced in a study of CD8+ T cells in alopecia areata. Turning to the study itself: Tofacitinib administration persisted for 6 to 18 months, succeeded by 6 months off drug.

Regarding treatment: oral pan-JAK inhibitor, 5-10 mg twice daily. Obtained from alopecia areata patients were lesional scalp punch biopsies along with peripheral blood. As the sequencing template, cDNA was produced by extracting RNA and reverse transcribing it. The protocol was immunoSEQ multiplex PCR, while the TCRdb copy is restricted to in-frame clones and leaves out a portion. There are around 300,000 clones in the sample; roughly 63% occur only once, and around 0.84% lies in the top ten. The CDR3 sequence is 15 residues long. Deletions cut 4 bases from V and 0 bases from J, with 10 bases between. In germline, CDR1 is LGHNA, CDR2 YNFKEQ.

The sequence derives from a human donor with alopecia areata. The source was CD4+ T cells sorted from blood, collected around week 53, from a patient treated with tofacitinib. The chain couples TRBV4-2 to TRBJ1-3, with unresolved D. As DNA, the CDR3 is TGTGCCAGCAGCCCCCGCCAGGACTCTGGAAACACCATATATTTT. Amino acids: CASSPRQDSGNTIYF.